This entry lists 22 T cell receptor beta chains sequenced from one sample in a study of identical twins. MiXCR, applied by TCRdb to the 5' RACE reads, yields one record per CDR3 protein. The data show 550,000 to 700,000 distinct CDR3 sequences, 21% seen once. These data are also associated with another study on T cells expressing NK-cell markers.

The sample taken for sequencing was PBMCs. The receptors were gathered from a woman under 30 in good health.

CDR3 amino acids: CSAKSGTLSYNEQFF. The CDR3 region has the DNA TGCAGTGCTAAAAGCGGGACACTCTCCTACAATGAGCAGTTCTTC. The chain has TRBV20-1 and TRBJ2-1; a possible D gene is TRBD2 (7 bases). Trimming took off 4 bases at V and 0 bases at J, with 13 bases between the two ends. CDR3 size: 15 residues. CDR1 is DFQATT and CDR2 is SNEGSKA in the germline V gene (reference sequence).

V usage is TRBV10-2 and J usage is TRBJ2-3, with D possibly being TRBD1 (6 bases). Germline V CDR1 and CDR2: WSHSY, SAAADI. The CDR3 covers 17 residues. Trimming cost V 10 bases and J 0 bases, with 23 bases left between them. This chain's CDR3 is CATYRRTAPGSTDTQYF. CDR3 in DNA: TGCGCCACCTACCGTCGGACAGCCCCAGGGAGCACAGATACGCAGTATTTT.

V gene TRBV5-1 combines with J gene TRBJ2-1, with TRBD2 matching 11 bases. V trimming: 0 bases; J trimming: 0 bases; junction bases outside the gene matches: 5. Germline V gives CDR1 SGHRS, CDR2 YFSETQ. The CDR3 totals 18 residues. CDR3 nucleotides: TGCGCCAGCAGCTTGGGGGGACTAGCGGACTACTCCTACAATGAGCAGTTCTTC. Translation: CASSLGGLADYSYNEQFF.

V is TRBV5-1 and J is TRBJ1-1; 7 nucleotides align to TRBD1. The V segment lost 4 bases and the J segment 10 bases; nucleotides outside the gene matches: 10. From germline, CDR1 is SGHRS and CDR2 YFSETQ. The length of the CDR3 is 13 residues. In DNA form, the CDR3 reads TGCGCCAGCAGCCCCGACAGGGCCGTAAGAGCTTTCTTT. It yields the protein CASSPDRAVRAFF.

The chain employs TRBV18 and TRBJ2-7, with 10 bases lining up with TRBD1. V shed 4 bases, J shed 2 bases, and the junction held 5 bases outside the gene matches. This CDR3 region has 15 residues. The germline gives CDR1 KGHSH, CDR2 LQKENI. This chain's CDR3 is CASSRGDRGPYEQYF. The CDR3 nucleotides are TGTGCCAGCTCACGAGGGGACAGGGGACCCTACGAGCAGTACTTC. Filled out from reference TRBV18 and TRBJ2-7, the complete variable domain reads NAGVMQNPRHLVRRRGQEARLRCSPMKGHSHVYWYRQLPEEGLKFMVYLQKENIIDESGMPKERFSAEFPKEGPSILRIQQVVRGDSAAYFCASSRGDRGPYEQYFGPGTRLTVT.

V and J are TRBV15 and TRBJ1-1; 7 bases match TRBD1. Germline V CDR1 and CDR2: LNHNV, YYDKDF (reference sequence). The CDR3 loop spans 16 amino acids. V lost 1 base and J lost 3; bases outside the gene matches: 8. CDR3 sequence: CATSRGGTGEDTEAFF. CDR3 coding DNA: TGTGCCACCAGCAGAGGGGGAACAGGGGAGGACACTGAAGCTTTCTTT.

The table lists this clonotype with many counts. The chain recombines TRBV10-3 with TRBJ2-5; D unclear. CDR3 length: 13 amino acids. Deletions cut 10 bases from V and 4 bases from J, with 16 bases between. Germline V CDR1 and CDR2: ENHRY, SYGVKD. CDR3 nucleotides: TGTGCCACCAGCACAGATATTCGAGAGACCCAGTACTTC. This sequence encodes CATSTDIRETQYF.

The chain couples TRBV6-1 to TRBJ2-1, with a weak D call TRBD1 (5 bases). The CDR3 is made up of 16 amino acids. The germline V and J ends were trimmed by 0 bases and 1 base, with 10 bases remaining between them. Germline lookup yields CDR1 MNHNS and CDR2 SASEGT. The CDR3 DNA is TGTGCCAGCAGTGAAGCCAGGGTAAGGTCCTACAATGAGCAGTTCTTC. This gives the protein CASSEARVRSYNEQFF.

The genes are TRBV6-7 and TRBJ2-5; D is possibly TRBD1 (6 bases). TRBV6-7 is an ORF, with its function uncertain. The CDR3 totals 15 residues. Trimming shortened V by 2 bases and J by 5 bases, and 15 bases separated the two germline ends. The CDR3 coding sequence is TGTGCCAGCAGTTACGGTCAGGGGCCACGGGAGACCCAGTACTTC. Translation: CASSYGQGPRETQYF.

Only a few counts were recorded for this clonotype. This chain joins TRBV18 and TRBJ2-1; D tentatively fits TRBD1 or TRBD2 (6 bases each). Trimming pared 4 bases from V and 5 bases from J, leaving 15 bases between. The CDR3 runs to 15 residues. Germline V CDR1 and CDR2: KGHSH, LQKENI. The CDR3 loop is CASSLSGGADNEQFF. The DNA of the CDR3 is TGTGCCAGCTCACTATCCGGGGGCGCGGACAATGAGCAGTTCTTC.

The V and J genes are TRBV12-3 or TRBV12-4 and TRBJ2-5; 7 bases are a match to TRBD1. V shed 2 bases and J 3 bases; nucleotides not matched to a gene: 9. The CDR3 runs to 16 residues. CDR3: CASSLYGSRGKETQYF. CDR3 sequence (DNA): TGTGCCAGCAGTTTATATGGCTCCAGGGGGAAAGAGACCCAGTACTTC.

This clonotype came up many times. The V gene is TRBV20-1, the J gene TRBJ2-7; D might be TRBD2 (5 bases). The V gene lost 5 bases and the J gene lost 2 bases, with 13 bases spanning the gap. Per germline, CDR1 DFQATT and CDR2 SNEGSKA (reference sequence). CDR3 length equals 13 residues. DNA for the CDR3: TGCAGTGCTGACTCGGACTTAACCTACGAGCAGTACTTC. Translation gives CSADSDLTYEQYF.

This clonotype has more than one count but fewer than ten. The V and J genes are TRBV20-1 and TRBJ2-3; 12 bases fit TRBD2. CDR1 is DFQATT, CDR2 SNEGSKA, per germline (reference sequence). After removal of 5 bases from V and 4 bases from J, the junction contained 7 bases not matched to a gene. This CDR3 region has 15 residues. CDR3 protein: CSAAPTSGSPDTQYF. The DNA of the CDR3 is TGCAGTGCTGCCCCGACTAGCGGGAGCCCAGATACGCAGTATTTT.

This clonotype was observed at least ten times. V gene TRBV20-1 combines with J gene TRBJ1-5; D is unresolved. The length of the CDR3 is 14 residues. V dropped 0 bases and J dropped 6 bases, with 12 bases sitting between them. Germline V gene lookup returns CDR1 DFQATT and CDR2 SNEGSKA (reference sequence). CDR3 sequence (DNA): TGCAGTGCTAGAGATGGTACGGGAATTCAGCCCCAGCATTTT. Translation gives CSARDGTGIQPQHF.

This chain links TRBV20-1 with TRBJ2-7; 11 nucleotides agree with TRBD2. Germline-derived CDR1 and CDR2 are DFQATT and SNEGSKA (reference sequence). Trimming cost V 5 bases and J 2 bases; bases outside gene matches: 2. This CDR3 has 13 amino acids. In DNA form, the CDR3 reads TGCAGTGCTTTTAGCGGGAGGGCCTACGAGCAGTACTTC. Translating gives CSAFSGRAYEQYF.

This clonotype was observed many times. The chain links TRBV6-1 to TRBJ2-1, with TRBD2 matching 13 bases. This CDR3 is 15 amino acids long. Germline loops: CDR1 MNHNS, CDR2 SASEGT. Germline trimming cut 5 bases from V and 6 bases from J; bases unmatched to any gene: 4. The CDR3 nucleotides are TGTGCCAGCAGTACGACTAGCGGGAGGATCAATGAGCAGTTCTTC. The encoded protein is CASSTTSGRINEQFF.

The chain couples TRBV11-2 to TRBJ2-2; possible D gene TRBD2, 5 bases. Germline V gives CDR1 SGHAT, CDR2 FQNNGV. With 5 bases removed from V and 4 bases from J, the gap between germline ends came to 11 bases. This CDR3 comprises 14 residues. The CDR3 region is CASSLSDPTGELFF. The CDR3 bases are TGTGCCAGCAGCCTTAGCGACCCCACCGGGGAGCTGTTTTTT.

This clonotype was seen a few times. V is TRBV20-1 and J is TRBJ2-1, with TRBD1 matching over 10 bases. V shed 5 bases and J 5 bases; nucleotides not matched to a gene: 6. This CDR3 spans 14 amino acids. Germline V gives CDR1 DFQATT, CDR2 SNEGSKA (reference sequence). CDR3 amino acids: CSAYPGQGNNEQFF. The CDR3 nucleotides read TGCAGTGCTTATCCGGGACAGGGGAACAATGAGCAGTTCTTC.

The V and J genes are TRBV5-1 and TRBJ2-1; 13 bases map to TRBD2. This CDR3 has 16 amino acids. V shed 4 bases, J shed 7 bases, and the junction held 8 bases outside the gene matches. Germline V gene data show CDR1 as SGHRS and CDR2 as YFSETQ. CDR3 amino acids: CASSRITSGRDNEQFF. CDR3 nucleotide sequence: TGCGCCAGCAGCAGAATTACTAGCGGGAGGGATAATGAGCAGTTCTTC.

The chain uses TRBV28 and TRBJ2-3, with a weak D call TRBD1 (6 bases). Per the germline V gene, CDR1 is MDHEN and CDR2 is SYDVKM. The V gene lost 5 bases and the J gene lost 11 bases, with 11 bases spanning the gap. The CDR3 has 11 amino acids. In DNA, the CDR3 is TGTGCCAGCAGTCTACAGGGTGGGCAGTATTTT. As protein: CASSLQGGQYF.

This clonotype was recorded a few times. The chain uses TRBV12-3 or TRBV12-4 and TRBJ1-5, with D tentatively TRBD1 (6 bases). Trimming left V 5 bases short and J 3 bases short, with 11 bases between. The CDR3 totals 14 residues. CDR3 protein: CASSTGTLNQPQHF. DNA for the CDR3: TGTGCCAGCAGTACCGGGACACTCAATCAGCCCCAGCATTTT.

This chain uses TRBV5-1 with TRBJ2-7; TRBD2 is a possible D gene (6 bases). CDR3 length equals 14 residues. The germline V and J ends were trimmed by 4 bases and 0 bases, with 11 bases remaining between them. Germline assignment: CDR1 SGHRS and CDR2 YFSETQ. The CDR3 sequence: CASSPDGSSYEQYF. The DNA for the CDR3 is TGCGCCAGCAGCCCCGACGGGAGCTCCTACGAGCAGTACTTC.